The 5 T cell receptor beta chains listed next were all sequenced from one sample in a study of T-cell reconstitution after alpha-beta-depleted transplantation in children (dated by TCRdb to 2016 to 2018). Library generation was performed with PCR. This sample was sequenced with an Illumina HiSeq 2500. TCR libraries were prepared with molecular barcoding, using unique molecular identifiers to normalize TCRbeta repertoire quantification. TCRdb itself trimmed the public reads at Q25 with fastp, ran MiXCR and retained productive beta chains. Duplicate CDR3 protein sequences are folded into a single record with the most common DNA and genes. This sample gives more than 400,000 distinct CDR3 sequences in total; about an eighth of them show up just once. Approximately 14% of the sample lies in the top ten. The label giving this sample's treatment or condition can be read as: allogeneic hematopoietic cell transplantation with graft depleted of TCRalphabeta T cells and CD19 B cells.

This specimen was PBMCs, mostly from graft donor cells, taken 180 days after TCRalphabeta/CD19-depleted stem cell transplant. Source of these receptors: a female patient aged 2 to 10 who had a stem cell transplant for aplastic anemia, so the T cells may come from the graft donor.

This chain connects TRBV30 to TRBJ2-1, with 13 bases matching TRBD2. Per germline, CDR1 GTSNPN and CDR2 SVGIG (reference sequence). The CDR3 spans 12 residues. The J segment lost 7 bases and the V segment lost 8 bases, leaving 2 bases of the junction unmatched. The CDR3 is CARLAGGNEQFF. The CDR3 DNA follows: TGTGCCCGACTAGCGGGAGGAAATGAGCAGTTCTTC.

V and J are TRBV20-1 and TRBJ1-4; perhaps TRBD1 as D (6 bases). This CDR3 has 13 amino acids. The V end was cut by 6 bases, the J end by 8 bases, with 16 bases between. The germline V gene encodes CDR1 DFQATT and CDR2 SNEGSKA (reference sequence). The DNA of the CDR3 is TGCAGTGCCCTTGTTCGGGGGGGCGAAAAACTGTTTTTT. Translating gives CSALVRGGEKLFF.

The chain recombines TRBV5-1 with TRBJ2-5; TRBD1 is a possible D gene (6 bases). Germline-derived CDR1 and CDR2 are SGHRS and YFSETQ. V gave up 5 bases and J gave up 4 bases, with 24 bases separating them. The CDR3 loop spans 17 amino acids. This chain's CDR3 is CASRGARGRILGETQYF. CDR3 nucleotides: TGCGCCAGCAGGGGGGCCCGGGGCCGTATTTTAGGAGAGACCCAGTACTTC.

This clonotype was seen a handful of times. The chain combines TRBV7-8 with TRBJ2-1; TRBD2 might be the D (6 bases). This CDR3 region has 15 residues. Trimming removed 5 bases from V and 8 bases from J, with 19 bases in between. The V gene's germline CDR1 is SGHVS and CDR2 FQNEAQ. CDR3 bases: TGTGCCAGCAGCCCTGGCGGGGTGGCGGGCGATGAGCAGTTCTTC. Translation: CASSPGGVAGDEQFF.

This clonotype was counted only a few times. CDR3 loop: CASSLSWRETQYF. The CDR3 DNA is TGTGCCAGCAGTTTGTCTTGGAGAGAGACCCAGTACTTC. The chain couples TRBV6-6 to TRBJ2-5; D is uncertain. The V gene's germline CDR1 is MNHNY and CDR2 SVGAGI (reference sequence). The CDR3 loop spans 13 amino acids. V shed 4 bases and J shed 4 bases, with 10 bases lying between them.